Listed below are T cell receptor beta chains from one sample, sequenced in a study of CD8 T cells in Susac syndrome. TCRdb ran MiXCR on the immunoSEQ multiplex PCR reads and lists one entry per CDR3 protein. The profile shows under 250,000 distinct CDR3 sequences, about 94% of them singletons. Input material: CD4+ T cells from PBMCs. Receptors were obtained from a human donor with Susac syndrome. Each CDR3 is given with its conserved first and last residue. D genes are given only for firm matches. Some rows mark clone size as missing; the rest say once, few, many or name a class of expanded clone.

clone size: -; J gene: TRBJ1-2; V gene: TRBV30; D gene: TRBD1; CDR3 protein: CAWSNRAGGAGYGYTF; CDR3 DNA: TGTGCCTGGTCAAACAGGGCAGGGGGCGCCGGCTATGGCTACACCTTC
clone size: -; J gene: TRBJ1-5; V gene: TRBV4-3; D gene: -; CDR3 protein: CASSQVAGTGQPQHF; CDR3 DNA: TGCGCCAGCAGCCAAGTGGCAGGGACCGGGCAGCCCCAGCATTTT
clone size: -; J gene: TRBJ2-7; V gene: TRBV4-3; D gene: TRBD2; CDR3 protein: CASSQEGLASYEQYF; CDR3 DNA: TGCGCCAGCAGCCAAGAGGGACTAGCGAGTTACGAGCAGTACTTC
clone size: -; J gene: TRBJ2-5; V gene: TRBV20-1; D gene: TRBD1; CDR3 protein: CSAGGQGALETQYF; CDR3 DNA: TGCAGTGCTGGGGGACAGGGGGCATTGGAGACCCAGTACTTC
clone size: -; J gene: TRBJ1-6; V gene: TRBV28; D gene: -; CDR3 protein: CASSHQGPDSPLHF; CDR3 DNA: TGTGCCAGCAGCCATCAGGGACCAGATTCACCCCTCCACTTT
clone size: once; J gene: TRBJ2-3; V gene: TRBV10-3; D gene: TRBD1; CDR3 protein: CAISESPGQNTDTQYF; CDR3 DNA: TGTGCCATCAGTGAGTCCCCGGGACAGAATACAGATACGCAGTATTTT
clone size: once; J gene: TRBJ2-7; V gene: TRBV5-1; D gene: -; CDR3 protein: CASSLVVSGFSYEQYF; CDR3 DNA: TGCGCCAGCAGCTTGGTAGTATCCGGATTCTCCTACGAGCAGTACTTC
clone size: -; J gene: TRBJ2-1; V gene: TRBV29-1; D gene: -; CDR3 protein: CSVERLANEQFF; CDR3 DNA: TGCAGCGTTGAGCGGTTGGCCAATGAGCAGTTCTTC
clone size: -; J gene: TRBJ1-1; V gene: TRBV29-1; D gene: -; CDR3 protein: CSARDQRPTEAFF; CDR3 DNA: TGCAGCGCCCGGGATCAGAGACCCACTGAAGCTTTCTTT
clone size: -; J gene: TRBJ1-1; V gene: TRBV20-1; D gene: -; CDR3 protein: CSATRTQVPNTEAFF; CDR3 DNA: TGCAGTGCCACTCGAACCCAAGTGCCGAACACTGAAGCTTTCTTT
clone size: -; J gene: TRBJ2-6; V gene: TRBV4-3; D gene: -; CDR3 protein: CASSQDLGAGSGANVLTF; CDR3 DNA: TGCGCCAGCAGCCAAGATCTAGGGGCTGGCTCTGGGGCCAACGTCCTGACTTTC